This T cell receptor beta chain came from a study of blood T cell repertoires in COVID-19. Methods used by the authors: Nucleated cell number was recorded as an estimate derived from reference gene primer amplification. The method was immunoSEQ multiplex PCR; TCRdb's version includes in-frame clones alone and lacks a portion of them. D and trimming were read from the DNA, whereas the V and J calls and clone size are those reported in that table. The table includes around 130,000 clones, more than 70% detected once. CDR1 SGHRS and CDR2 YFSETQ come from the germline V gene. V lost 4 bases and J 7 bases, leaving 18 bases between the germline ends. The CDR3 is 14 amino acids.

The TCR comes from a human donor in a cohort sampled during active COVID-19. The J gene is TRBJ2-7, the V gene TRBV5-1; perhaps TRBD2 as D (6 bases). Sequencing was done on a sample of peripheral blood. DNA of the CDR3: TGCGCCAGCAGCCCCTCGGGCGGGGACCGAGAGCAGTACTTC. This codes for CASSPSGGDREQYF.